This T cell receptor (beta chain) came from a study of identical twins. The CDR3 has 15 amino acids. The germline gives CDR1 SEHNR, CDR2 FQNEAQ (reference sequence). V lost 0 bases, J lost 2 bases, and 10 bases lay in between. TCRdb reprocessed the 5' RACE reads with MiXCR, giving one entry per CDR3 protein. This table holds 1.5 million to 2 million distinct CDR3 sequences, 32% found once. The TCR originated in a newborn girl in good health. Specimen: cord blood. This chain joins TRBV7-9 and TRBJ2-5, with D hard to call. CDR3 amino acids: CASSLALEGQETQYF. CDR3 nucleotides: TGTGCCAGCAGCTTAGCGCTAGAAGGACAAGAGACCCAGTACTTC.